This T cell receptor beta chain was profiled in a study of blood T cells in healthy people across ages. Study details: Template switching caught about one barcoded beta molecule for each two T cells. Study-wide points: Percentage of naive T cells showed a strong correlation with TCR beta diversity.

Sample-barcoded 5' priming and a J-beta primer mix drove a second PCR of 7 to 11 cycles. In TCRdb, the 5' RACE reads were re-called with MiXCR into one record per CDR3 protein. The sample holds about 1.6 million distinct CDR3 sequences, 30% to 35% seen once. Peripheral blood from each donor was collected in a volume of approximately 10 milliliters. With regard to this clonotype: Its target is unknown.

Germline V gives CDR1 PRHDT, CDR2 FYEKMQ (reference sequence). V shed 4 bases and J 5 bases; nucleotides not matched to a gene: 8. The CDR3 runs to 17 residues. This clonotype was sampled from a woman aged 25 to 39 in good health. The sample was blood. The chain is built from TRBV13 and TRBJ2-7; 16 bases fit TRBD2. The CDR3, as DNA: TGTGCCAGCAGCTGGGGACTAGCGGGGGGGCAAAGGGACGAGCAGTACTTC. Translation gives CASSWGLAGGQRDEQYF.